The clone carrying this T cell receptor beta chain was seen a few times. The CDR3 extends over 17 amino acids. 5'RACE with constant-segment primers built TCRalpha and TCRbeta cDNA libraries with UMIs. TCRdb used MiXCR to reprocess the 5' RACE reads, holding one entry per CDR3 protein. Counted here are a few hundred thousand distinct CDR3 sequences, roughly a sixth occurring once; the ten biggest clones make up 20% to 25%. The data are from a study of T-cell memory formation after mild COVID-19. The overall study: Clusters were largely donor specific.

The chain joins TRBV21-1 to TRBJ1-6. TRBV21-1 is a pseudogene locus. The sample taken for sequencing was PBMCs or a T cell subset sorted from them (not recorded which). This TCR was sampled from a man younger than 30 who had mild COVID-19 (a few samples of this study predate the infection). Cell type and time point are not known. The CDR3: CASSKEGSLAYNSPLHF. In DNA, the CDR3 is TGTGCCAGCAGCAAAGAAGGCTCCTTGGCCTATAATTCACCCCTCCACTTT.